Detailed here is one T cell receptor (beta chain). The antigen is unknown. The CDR3 contains 13 residues. Looked up from germline, CDR1 is MNHEY and CDR2 is SMNVEV (reference sequence). Naive CD8+ T cells had a CD45RO-CCR7+CD27+CD95- phenotype. UMI labels and 5' RACE were used to prepare the TRB cDNA libraries. Reanalyzing the 5' RACE reads, TCRdb keeps one entry per CDR3 protein, without DNA. This sample's table has around 140,000 distinct CDR3 sequences. The data belong to a study of CXCR3-negative and CXCR3-positive naive CD8 T cells. Study details: Each library held about 1.5 +/- 0.3 million TRB reads, around 140 million in total. Study conclusions and caveats: Both of the naive subsets showed about the same high diversity, but memory CD8+ cells had much less. Naive cells with CXCR3 showed TRB CDR3s that were more hydrophobic than those in CXCR3-negative naive cells. Partly lower CXCR3 expression followed cryopreservation, and most assays relied on fresh PBMCs.

This chain joins TRBV27 and TRBJ2-5; TCRdb designates TRBD2, a call that cannot be tested without DNA. The sample was naive CXCR3+ CD8+ T cells from blood. Subset given: CD45RO-CCR7+CD27+CD95- naive CD8+ T cells expressing CXCR3 (TNR3+). The sequence was obtained from a human donor in good health. Some clones in this sample may be carry-over from other donors' samples. This CDR3 is CASSYLAEETQYF.